The 5 T cell receptor beta chains below were found in one sample sequenced in a study of shared clonotypes between healthy human individuals. TCRdb's copy holds only in-frame clones and misses some; the assay was immunoSEQ multiplex PCR. The table shows about 2.1 million clones, with roughly 91% occurring only once. The naive CD8 population came from CD45RO-negative cells selected for CCR7, without terminally differentiated effector memory CD45RA+ cells. The sequenced sample consisted of naive CD8+ T cells from PBMCs. All receptors derive from a man younger than 35 in good health. Some clones in this sample may be carry-over from other donors' samples.

The rearrangement uses TRBV28 and TRBJ1-6; D is unclear. Germline V lookup: CDR1 MDHEN, CDR2 SYDVKM. This CDR3 region has 16 residues. With 2 bases removed from V and 7 bases from J, the gap between germline ends came to 15 bases. The CDR3 here is CASSLAPPDGNSPLHF. The CDR3 bases are TGTGCCAGCAGTTTAGCCCCCCCCGATGGGAATTCACCCCTCCACTTT.

This sequence joins TRBV7-9 and TRBJ2-5, with a weak D call TRBD2 (5 bases). The CDR3 runs to 18 residues. The germline V gene has CDR1 SEHNR and CDR2 FQNEAQ (reference sequence). Between the trimmed V and J ends, which lost 5 bases and 3 bases, there was a span of 25 bases. CDR3 residues: CASSAPYPGSPREETQYF. CDR3 in DNA: TGTGCCAGCAGCGCACCTTATCCGGGATCACCACGAGAAGAGACCCAGTACTTC. Complete variable domain (other parts from reference TRBV7-9 and TRBJ2-5): DTGVSQNPRHKITKRGQNVTFRCDPISEHNRLYWYRQTLGQGPEFLTYFQNEAQLEKSRLLSDRFSAERPKGSFSTLEIQRTEQGDSAMYLCASSAPYPGSPREETQYFGPGTRLLVL.

The rearrangement uses TRBV6-1 and TRBJ2-7; D might be TRBD2 (5 bases). CDR1 is MNHNS and CDR2 is SASEGT in the germline V gene. V gave up 1 base and J gave up 0 bases, with 16 bases separating them. The CDR3 spans 17 residues. The CDR3 nucleotides read TGTGCCAGCAGTGAAGTTCTCGAGGGAGAAAGCTCCTACGAGCAGTACTTC. Translated: CASSEVLEGESSYEQYF.

V is TRBV7-9 and J is TRBJ2-1; D perhaps matches TRBD1 (6 bases). CDR1 is SEHNR, CDR2 FQNEAQ, per germline (reference sequence). The CDR3 length is 17 residues. V was shortened by 5 bases and J by 8 bases, with 25 bases between the two germline ends. CDR3: CASSLDPGTPLLDEQFF. The CDR3 region has the DNA TGTGCCAGCAGCCTGGACCCGGGGACACCCCTGTTGGATGAGCAGTTCTTC.

A remark on this clone: At one end, the junction sequence differs from germline, possibly due to a read error. The CDR3 reads CASSLLTGSVHDF. CDR3 DNA sequence: TGTGCCAGCAGCTTGCTGACAGGGTCCGTACATGACTTC. V is TRBV5-6 and J is TRBJ2-7, with 7 nucleotides matching TRBD1. The CDR3 extends over 13 amino acids. The germline V gene encodes CDR1 SGHDT and CDR2 YYEEEE. The full variable domain, its missing parts supplied by reference TRBV5-6 and TRBJ2-7, is DAGVTQSPTHLIKTRGQQVTLRCSPKSGHDTVSWYQQALGQGPQFIFQYYEEEERQRGNFPDRFSGHQFPNYSSELNVNALLLGDSALYLCASSLLTGSVHDFGPGTRLTVT.